Detailed here is one T cell receptor (beta chain). Data came from immunoSEQ multiplex PCR; TCRdb stores just in-frame clones and leaves some out. The sample lists 280,000 or so clones, roughly 86% seen once, with less than 2.5% in the top ten. These data belong to a study of blood T cell repertoires in COVID-19. This TCR derives from a woman between 25 and 40 years old who had recovered from COVID-19. The sequenced material came from peripheral blood.

Here the CDR3 reads CASTGQLNTEAFF. The DNA for the CDR3 is TGTGCCAGCACGGGACAATTGAACACTGAAGCTTTCTTT. This chain uses TRBV5-5 with TRBJ1-1; D may be TRBD1 (6 bases). Germline V gene lookup returns CDR1 SGHKS and CDR2 YYEKEE (reference sequence). The CDR3 has 13 amino acids. The germline V and J ends were trimmed by 6 bases and 0 bases, with 9 bases remaining between them.